These 12 T cell receptor beta chains were sequenced from one sample in a study of blood T cell repertoires in COVID-19. Here immunoSEQ multiplex PCR was the method, and the copy in TCRdb shows in-frame clones only, minus some. The sample carries some 200,000 clones, over 60% recorded once. Sequencing used peripheral blood. These receptors came from a woman aged 65 to 85 with acute or convalescent COVID-19.

This chain joins TRBV2 and TRBJ2-2; a possible D gene is TRBD2 (6 bases). The CDR3 contains 14 residues. The germline CDR1 and CDR2 sequences are SNHLY and FYNNEI. V dropped 6 bases and J dropped 4 bases, with 12 bases sitting between them. CDR3 DNA sequence: TGTGCCAGCAGAACGGGAGAGATCACCGGGGAGCTGTTTTTT. It encodes CASRTGEITGELFF.

The chain couples TRBV27 to TRBJ1-1; D not resolved. The V gene lost 3 bases and the J gene lost 5 bases, with 10 bases spanning the gap. This CDR3 contains 13 residues. Per the germline V gene, CDR1 is MNHEY and CDR2 is SMNVEV (reference sequence). The CDR3 is CASSFSGQTEAFF. For the CDR3, the DNA is TGTGCCAGCAGTTTCAGTGGGCAGACTGAAGCTTTCTTT.

This chain connects TRBV13 to TRBJ2-5; D might be TRBD1 (5 bases). Trimming took 1 base from V and 6 from J, leaving 9 bases between them. The CDR3 is 13 residues long. Germline V gives CDR1 PRHDT, CDR2 FYEKMQ (reference sequence). The CDR3 spells CASSLEGRQTQYF. The CDR3 bases are TGTGCCAGCAGCTTAGAGGGGCGGCAGACCCAGTACTTC. Based on the CDR3 plus reference TRBV13 and TRBJ2-5, the full variable domain is AAGVIQSPRHLIKEKRETATLKCYPIPRHDTVYWYQQGPGQDPQFLISFYEKMQSDKGSIPDRFSAQQFSDYHSELNMSSLELGDSALYFCASSLEGRQTQYFGPGTRLLVL.

The CDR3 loop reads CASRPGTPSYNEQFF. CDR3 nucleotides: TGTGCCAGCAGACCCGGGACACCCTCCTACAATGAGCAGTTCTTC. This chain links TRBV5-5 with TRBJ2-1; the D gene is possibly TRBD1 (6 bases). Per the germline V gene, CDR1 is SGHKS and CDR2 is YYEKEE (reference sequence). Trimming took 5 bases from V and 0 from J, leaving 12 bases between them. This CDR3 has 15 amino acids. Using reference TRBV5-5 and TRBJ2-1 for the parts outside the CDR3, the full variable domain is DAGVTQSPTHLIKTRGQQVTLRCSPISGHKSVSWYQQVLGQGPQFIFQYYEKEERGRGNFPDRFSARQFPNYSSELNVNALLLGDSALYLCASRPGTPSYNEQFFGPGTRLTVL.

The chain couples TRBV2 to TRBJ1-5; D remains unclear. Trimming took off 5 bases at V and 7 bases at J, with 12 bases between the two ends. Germline CDR1 SNHLY, CDR2 FYNNEI. This CDR3 spans 13 amino acids. The CDR3 DNA sequence: TGTGCCAGCAGTTACGGGAAAGAGCAGCCCCAGCATTTT. Protein product: CASSYGKEQPQHF.

This rearrangement joins TRBV19 to TRBJ2-1, with D unclear. Germline lookup yields CDR1 LNHDA and CDR2 SQIVND (reference sequence). Trimming left V 4 bases short and J 4 bases short, with 8 bases between. The CDR3 length is 13 residues. CDR3 amino acids: CASSTSIYNEQFF. The CDR3 DNA follows: TGTGCCAGTAGTACGAGTATATACAATGAGCAGTTCTTC.

The chain is built from TRBV5-1 and TRBJ2-7; D unresolved. Germline loops: CDR1 SGHRS, CDR2 YFSETQ. The CDR3 length is 12 residues. Trimming shortened V by 5 bases and J by 8 bases, and 14 bases separated the two germline ends. In DNA, the CDR3 is TGCGCCAGCAGTTTCGACAACTCGAAGCAGTACTTC. It translates to CASSFDNSKQYF. Full variable domain (outside the CDR3, taken from reference TRBV5-1 and TRBJ2-7): KAGVTQTPRYLIKTRGQQVTLSCSPISGHRSVSWYQQTPGQGLQFLFEYFSETQRNKGNFPGRFSGRQFSNSRSEMNVSTLELGDSALYLCASSFDNSKQYFGPGTRLTVT.

This clone was counted only a few times. The V and J genes are TRBV30 and TRBJ2-2; D unclear. This CDR3 contains 15 residues. Germline V gene data show CDR1 as GTSNPN and CDR2 as SVGIG (reference sequence). Trimming took 0 bases from V and 0 from J, leaving 8 bases between them. The CDR3 sequence: CAWSVGRSNTGELFF. The CDR3, as DNA: TGTGCCTGGAGTGTGGGCCGGTCGAACACCGGGGAGCTGTTTTTT.

J is TRBJ1-1 and V is TRBV7-3; D is unresolved. There are 13 residues in the CDR3. CDR1 and CDR2 from the germline V gene are SGHTA and FQGTGA. V was trimmed by 4 bases and J by 3 bases, leaving 9 bases between them. The CDR3 protein is CASSWSGDTEAFF. The CDR3 region has the DNA TGTGCCAGCAGCTGGAGCGGAGACACTGAAGCTTTCTTT.

The chain employs TRBV6-6 and TRBJ2-7; TRBD2 matches 9 bases. V shed 2 bases, J shed 6 bases, and the junction held 8 bases outside the gene matches. The CDR3 has 15 residues. Germline V gene sequence: CDR1 MNHNY, CDR2 SVGAGI (reference sequence). The CDR3 nucleotides read TGTGCCAGCAGTTACGGTGCGGGAGGGCCCGGCGAGCAGTACTTC. Translating gives CASSYGAGGPGEQYF.

The chain has TRBV9 and TRBJ2-1, with 9 positions matching TRBD1. This CDR3 contains 13 residues. CDR1 is SGDLS, CDR2 YYNGEE, per germline. Trimming cost V 4 bases and J 16 bases; bases outside gene matches: 12. The chain's CDR3 is CASSPLGQGNLFF. The DNA for the CDR3 is TGTGCCAGCAGCCCGTTGGGACAGGGAAATTTATTCTTC.

The chain carries TRBV5-1 and TRBJ2-7; 7 bases are shared with TRBD1. CDR3 length: 14 residues. The germline V gene has CDR1 SGHRS and CDR2 YFSETQ. J was trimmed by 2 bases and V by 0 bases; bases with no gene match: 2. CDR3: CASSLEGGPYEQYF. The DNA of the CDR3 is TGCGCCAGCAGCTTGGAAGGGGGCCCCTACGAGCAGTACTTC. The whole variable domain, filled in from reference TRBV5-1 and TRBJ2-7, reads KAGVTQTPRYLIKTRGQQVTLSCSPISGHRSVSWYQQTPGQGLQFLFEYFSETQRNKGNFPGRFSGRQFSNSRSEMNVSTLELGDSALYLCASSLEGGPYEQYFGPGTRLTVT.